A single sample is the source of the 18 T cell receptor beta chains below, sequenced in a study of long-term antiretroviral therapy in people with HIV. An immunoSEQ assay, version v3.0, was performed at survey level. Using immunoSEQ multiplex PCR, the repertoire was profiled, and TCRdb retains in-frame clones only, with some absent. The table records around 29,000 clones, about 95% of them present only once. The material sequenced was unsorted PBMCs, taken 5.3 years after starting antiretroviral therapy. These receptor sequences come from a man aged 30-40 years with HIV.

The genes are TRBV29-1 and TRBJ1-1; D gene ambiguous. The length of the CDR3 is 11 residues. Per germline, CDR1 SQVTM and CDR2 ANQGSEA. Trimming shortened V by 5 bases and J by 4 bases, and 8 bases separated the two germline ends. The CDR3 DNA reads TGCAGCGTTCGGGGATTCACTGAAGCTTTCTTT. Amino acids: CSVRGFTEAFF.

In this sample, this clone turned up a few times. This chain uses TRBV27 with TRBJ2-7; either TRBD1 or TRBD2 may fit D (5 bases each). The CDR3 has 16 amino acids. Germline V gene lookup returns CDR1 MNHEY and CDR2 SMNVEV (reference sequence). V was pared by 5 bases and J by 0 bases, with 17 bases between. The CDR3 DNA is TGTGCCAGCAGTCCAATCGGGACGGAATCCTCCTACGAGCAGTACTTC. Translation gives CASSPIGTESSYEQYF.

The sample holds one count of this clone. V gene TRBV4-3 combines with J gene TRBJ2-7; 10 positions match TRBD1. V lost 1 base, J lost 1 base, and 1 base stayed unmatched. CDR1 LGHNA and CDR2 YSLEER come from the germline V gene. The CDR3 extends over 15 amino acids. CDR3 coding DNA: TGCGCCAGCAGCCAAGGACAGGGGGCGTCCTACGAGCAGTACTTC. Translation: CASSQGQGASYEQYF.

The genes are TRBV19 and TRBJ1-5; D unresolved. V was pared by 4 bases and J by 2 bases, with 21 bases between. Germline values: CDR1 LNHDA, CDR2 SQIVND (reference sequence). This CDR3 spans 18 amino acids. The CDR3 region has the DNA TGTGCCAGTAGTAAGTGGGGTAGACGGGAGGTACGCAATCAGCCCCAGCATTTT. It codes for CASSKWGRREVRNQPQHF. Together with reference TRBV19 and TRBJ1-5, the CDR3 gives the full variable domain: DGGITQSPKYLFRKEGQNVTLSCEQNLNHDAMYWYRQDPGQGLRLIYYSQIVNDFQKGDIAEGYSVSREKKESFPLTVTSAQKNPTAFYLCASSKWGRREVRNQPQHFGDGTRLSIL.

J is TRBJ1-2 and V is TRBV9, with D possibly being TRBD1 (6 bases). Trimming cost V 4 bases and J 8 bases, with 12 bases left between them. The CDR3 is 12 residues long. Germline V lookup: CDR1 SGDLS, CDR2 YYNGEE. CDR3 sequence (DNA): TGTGCCAGCAGCCCCCAGGGGAGGGGCTACACCTTC. Translated: CASSPQGRGYTF.

The CDR3 DNA follows: TGTGCCAGCAGCCCTCAGACAGAGAACACTGAAGCTTTCTTT. Protein: CASSPQTENTEAFF. J is TRBJ1-1 and V is TRBV9, with TRBD1 as a possible D gene (5 bases). Germline V lookup: CDR1 SGDLS, CDR2 YYNGEE. The V gene lost 4 bases and the J gene lost 1 base, with 11 bases spanning the gap. The CDR3 totals 14 residues.

This sequence joins TRBV30 and TRBJ2-7; D is undetermined. This CDR3 is built from 12 residues. Germline assignment: CDR1 GTSNPN and CDR2 SVGIG (reference sequence). V shed 5 bases and J shed 2 bases, with 10 bases lying between them. The DNA for the CDR3 is TGTGCCTGGGTAGACGTCGCCTACGAGCAGTACTTC. This gives the protein CAWVDVAYEQYF.

The chain couples TRBV19 to TRBJ2-7; 8 positions match TRBD2. Germline CDR1 reads LNHDA; CDR2 reads SQIVND (reference sequence). With 6 bases clipped from V and 4 bases from J, the junction kept 8 bases outside the gene matches. The CDR3 has 14 amino acids. CDR3 coding DNA: TGTGCCAGTAGCCATTCCGGGAGGGATTACGAGCAGTACTTC. This encodes CASSHSGRDYEQYF.

The chain is built from TRBV11-2 and TRBJ2-1; unclear D gene. Germline V lookup: CDR1 SGHAT, CDR2 FQNNGV. V was clipped by 5 bases and J by 2 bases, with 7 bases between them. This CDR3 is 13 amino acids long. CDR3 DNA: TGTGCCAGCAGCCCACCGCCCTACAATGAGCAGTTCTTC. This encodes CASSPPPYNEQFF.

The J gene is TRBJ2-7, the V gene TRBV27, with D unclear. The CDR3 is 15 residues long. V lost 3 bases, J lost 0 bases, and 12 bases lay in between. Germline loops: CDR1 MNHEY, CDR2 SMNVEV (reference sequence). CDR3 nucleotides: TGTGCCAGCAGTTTCTCCCCACTACCCTCCTACGAGCAGTACTTC. Translation: CASSFSPLPSYEQYF.

The rearrangement joins TRBV5-1 to TRBJ1-6; the D gene is possibly TRBD1 (5 bases). The CDR3 is 15 residues long. In germline, CDR1 is SGHRS, CDR2 YFSETQ. The germline V and J ends were trimmed by 0 bases and 8 bases, with 12 bases remaining between them. The DNA of the CDR3 is TGCGCCAGCAGCTTGGCCGGGACCGCCTATTCACCCCTCCACTTT. Translating gives CASSLAGTAYSPLHF.

V gene TRBV18 combines with J gene TRBJ1-2, with D tentatively TRBD1 (6 bases). The V end lost 3 bases, the J end lost 2 bases, and 19 bases lay between the germline ends. The germline CDR1 and CDR2 sequences are KGHSH and LQKENI. The CDR3 is 17 amino acids. The CDR3 DNA is TGTGCCAGCTCACCCCTCCCCAGGACAGACGGAAACTATGGCTACACCTTC. It translates to CASSPLPRTDGNYGYTF.

About this clone itself: Other nucleotide sequences in the sample specify the same CDR3. This sequence joins TRBV7-3 and TRBJ2-1; 9 nucleotides line up with TRBD2. Germline V lookup: CDR1 SGHTA, CDR2 FQGTGA. The CDR3 consists of 15 residues. The junction had 6 bases not matched to a gene; V was cut back by 5 bases and J by 4 bases. DNA of the CDR3: TGTGCCAGCAGCCTTACGACTAGCGGATACAATGAGCAGTTCTTC. Translation gives CASSLTTSGYNEQFF. Using reference TRBV7-3 and TRBJ2-1 for the parts outside the CDR3, the full variable domain is GAGVSQTPSNKVTEKGKYVELRCDPISGHTALYWYRQSLGQGPEFLIYFQGTGAADDSGLPNDRFFAVRPEGSVSTLKIQRTERGDSAVYLCASSLTTSGYNEQFFGPGTRLTVL.

The chain uses TRBV19 and TRBJ2-3; maybe TRBD2 (5 bases). Germline CDR1 LNHDA, CDR2 SQIVND (reference sequence). The ends were cut back, 6 bases at V and 2 bases at J, with 12 bases in the middle. The CDR3 runs to 14 residues. For the CDR3, the DNA is TGTGCCAGTAGAGGAGGATACAACACAGATACGCAGTATTTT. Amino acid sequence: CASRGGYNTDTQYF.

The rearrangement links TRBV6-5 to TRBJ2-3; possibly TRBD2 for D (6 bases). CDR1 is MNHEY, CDR2 SVGAGI, per germline. Between the trimmed V and J ends, which lost 6 bases and 2 bases, there was a span of 12 bases. CDR3 size: 14 residues. CDR3 DNA sequence: TGTGCCAGCAGACGCGGGGTGACCACAGATACGCAGTATTTT. Residues: CASRRGVTTDTQYF.

This clone was observed once. This sequence joins TRBV20-1 and TRBJ1-2; D unresolved. The ends were cut back, 4 bases at V and 3 bases at J, with 3 bases in the middle. Germline lookup yields CDR1 DFQATT and CDR2 SNEGSKA (reference sequence). The CDR3 has 10 amino acids. The CDR3 sequence is CSATYYGYTF. CDR3 DNA sequence: TGCAGTGCTACCTACTATGGCTACACCTTC.

The rearrangement joins TRBV12-5 to TRBJ2-1; D call uncertain. Trimming shortened V by 1 base and J by 2 bases, and 15 bases separated the two germline ends. This CDR3 contains 17 residues. The germline CDR1 and CDR2 sequences are LGHNT and FRNRAP. CDR3 bases: TGTGCTAGTGGTTTGGACAGATACTACCCTGCCTACAATGAGCAGTTCTTC. As protein: CASGLDRYYPAYNEQFF.

Only one count was recorded for this clone. The CDR3 protein is CASSRGSGGATGELFF. Written as DNA, the CDR3 is TGTGCCAGCAGCCGTGGTAGCGGGGGGGCCACCGGGGAGCTGTTTTTT. V usage is TRBV7-6 and J usage is TRBJ2-2; TRBD2 matches 11 bases. V lost 5 bases, J lost 4 bases, and 6 bases stayed unmatched. In germline, CDR1 is SGHVS, CDR2 FNYEAQ. The CDR3 loop spans 16 amino acids.